Each of the 10 T cell receptor beta chains below was sequenced from the same sample in a study of blood T cell repertoires in COVID-19. TCRdb's table, derived via immunoSEQ multiplex PCR, lists solely in-frame clones and lacks some. The sample includes 200,000 to 250,000 clones, 70% to 90% of them seen just once. Sequenced: PBMCs or T cells enriched from blood (not recorded which). These receptors were obtained from a woman between 50 and 59 years old who had recovered from COVID-19.

The V call is TRBV27, the J call TRBJ1-6; D is undetermined. V was shortened by 4 bases and J by 4 bases, with 2 bases between the two germline ends. The CDR3 sequence is 12 residues long. CDR1 is MNHEY, CDR2 SMNVEV, per germline (reference sequence). The CDR3 spells CASSSYNSPLHF. The CDR3 region has the DNA TGTGCCAGCAGTTCTTATAATTCACCCCTCCACTTT.

The rearrangement uses TRBV19 and TRBJ1-6; no reliable D call. The CDR3 extends over 16 amino acids. Germline assignment: CDR1 LNHDA and CDR2 SQIVND (reference sequence). Trimming pared 4 bases from V and 0 bases from J, leaving 10 bases between. The CDR3 sequence: CASSRDASSYNSPLHF. DNA of the CDR3: TGTGCCAGTAGTAGAGACGCGAGCTCCTATAATTCACCCCTCCACTTT.

This clone was seen a single time. This chain uses TRBV10-2 with TRBJ2-7; 9 bases fit TRBD1. V was pared by 0 bases and J by 6 bases, with 3 bases of the junction left unmatched. Germline-derived CDR1 and CDR2 are WSHSY and SAAADI. The CDR3 sequence is 14 residues long. CDR3 sequence: CASSESGTGSEQYF. CDR3 nucleotide sequence: TGCGCCAGCAGTGAGTCAGGGACAGGGAGCGAGCAGTACTTC.

The V and J genes are TRBV25-1 and TRBJ2-1, with TRBD2 matching over 9 bases. J gave up 6 bases and V 2 bases, and 5 bases lay outside the gene matches. Per germline, CDR1 MGHDK and CDR2 SYGVNS. CDR3 size: 15 residues. The CDR3 is CASSEPGTSLNEQFF. CDR3 nucleotide sequence: TGTGCCAGCAGTGAACCCGGGACTAGCCTCAATGAGCAGTTCTTC.

The chain combines TRBV28 with TRBJ2-7; the D is unclear. Germline assignment: CDR1 MDHEN and CDR2 SYDVKM. The CDR3 contains 14 residues. The germline V and J ends were trimmed by 6 bases and 0 bases, with 12 bases remaining between them. The CDR3 loop is CASSVWASSYEQYF. CDR3 in DNA: TGTGCCAGCAGCGTTTGGGCGAGCTCCTACGAGCAGTACTTC.

This chain joins TRBV5-4 and TRBJ2-3; 8 bases are a match to TRBD2. This CDR3 comprises 13 residues. In germline, CDR1 is SGHNT, CDR2 YYREEE (reference sequence). Trimming cost V 3 bases and J 5 bases; bases outside gene matches: 2. CDR3 nucleotide sequence: TGTGCCAGCAGCTGGCGGGGGGAAGATACGCAGTATTTT. Translation: CASSWRGEDTQYF.

This rearrangement joins TRBV6-2 or TRBV6-3 to TRBJ2-7, with TRBD2 identical over 10 bases. V was clipped by 5 bases and J by 4 bases; unmatched bases: 5. Germline assignment: CDR1 MNHEY and CDR2 SVGEGT. The CDR3 is 14 amino acids. CDR3 coding DNA: TGTGCCAGCAGTCTAGCGGGAGTGTCGTACGAGCAGTACTTC. Protein sequence: CASSLAGVSYEQYF.

This rearrangement joins TRBV5-4 to TRBJ2-1, with 9 bases aligning to TRBD2. The CDR3 covers 15 residues. After removal of 4 bases from V and 11 bases from J, the junction contained 13 bases not matched to a gene. Germline CDR1 and CDR2: SGHNT and YYREEE (reference sequence). CDR3 sequence: CASSPSGDPKDQQFF. The CDR3 DNA reads as TGTGCCAGCAGCCCTAGCGGGGACCCTAAGGATCAGCAGTTCTTC.

This clone appeared a single time. This chain connects TRBV5-6 to TRBJ2-3; TRBD1 matches at 10 bases. The trim removed 1 base at V and 6 bases at J, leaving 8 bases unmatched. CDR3 size: 16 residues. Germline CDR1 and CDR2: SGHDT and YYEEEE. The CDR3 reads CASSLRDRGSFDTQYF. CDR3 nucleotide sequence: TGTGCCAGCAGCTTGAGGGACAGGGGCTCATTCGATACGCAGTATTTT.

The chain links TRBV28 to TRBJ2-5, with unresolved D. Between the trimmed V and J ends, which lost 6 bases and 5 bases, there was a span of 7 bases. Germline V lookup: CDR1 MDHEN, CDR2 SYDVKM. The CDR3 consists of 11 residues. This CDR3 is CASRDQETQYF. The CDR3 region has the DNA TGTGCCAGCAGAGATCAGGAGACCCAGTACTTC. The entire variable domain, with the rest obtained from reference TRBV28 and TRBJ2-5, is as follows: DVKVTQSSRYLVKRTGEKVFLECVQDMDHENMFWYRQDPGLGLRLIYFSYDVKMKEKGDIPEGYSVSREKKERFSLILESASTNQTSMYLCASRDQETQYFGPGTRLLVL.